A single sample is the source of the 11 T cell receptor beta chains below, sequenced in a study of early T cells in non-severe SARS-CoV-2 infection. TCRdb recomputed calls from the 5' RACE reads with MiXCR, one row per CDR3 protein. The table has under 90,000 distinct CDR3 sequences, roughly 15% seen once. Sample: whole blood. The receptors shown here come from an adult who was a healthcare worker with PCR-confirmed SARS-CoV-2 infection or an uninfected control (not recorded which).

This clonotype was counted between two and nine times. V is TRBV6-2 or TRBV6-3 and J is TRBJ2-1, with D unclear. CDR1 MNHEY and CDR2 SVGEGT come from the germline V gene. CDR3 length: 16 amino acids. Trimming removed 5 bases at V and 6 bases at J, with 20 bases between. The CDR3 DNA reads TGTGCCAGCAGTGTAATGGGCGCTTGGGCCCTCAATGAGCAGTTCTTC. Translation gives CASSVMGAWALNEQFF.

This clonotype has only a few counts. The chain carries TRBV5-1 and TRBJ2-3, with D uncertain. V was pared by 5 bases and J by 0 bases, with 13 bases between. The CDR3 has 15 residues. Germline V gene data show CDR1 as SGHRS and CDR2 as YFSETQ. CDR3 region: CASRAQSPSTDTQYF. The CDR3 DNA follows: TGCGCCAGCAGGGCACAGAGCCCTAGCACAGATACGCAGTATTTT.

The genes are TRBV5-1 and TRBJ2-7; TRBD1 agrees at 7 bases. Germline loops: CDR1 SGHRS, CDR2 YFSETQ. Trimming at V came to 4 bases and at J to 3 bases, leaving 7 bases not matched to a gene. The CDR3 is 14 residues long. DNA for the CDR3: TGCGCCAGCAGCCTCTACGACAGGGACTACGAGCAGTACTTC. Translated: CASSLYDRDYEQYF.

The chain carries TRBV7-2 and TRBJ2-4; 8 bases match TRBD1. From germline, CDR1 is SGHTA and CDR2 FQGNSA. The CDR3 has 17 residues. J lost 9 bases, V lost 4 bases, and 17 bases had no gene match. The CDR3 DNA reads TGTGCCAGCAGCTCTCTGGGACAGGTGACGGGTACATCCATTCAGTACTTC. This gives the protein CASSSLGQVTGTSIQYF.

J is TRBJ1-5 and V is TRBV6-1, with 8 positions matching TRBD1. The CDR3 runs 14 residues. Germline V CDR1 and CDR2: MNHNS, SASEGT. Losses at the gene ends were 5 bases for V and 6 bases for J; bases not matched to a gene: 6. The CDR3, as DNA: TGTGCCAGCAGTCCCAGGGGGCAGGGTCAGCCCCAGCATTTT. It codes for CASSPRGQGQPQHF.

The table lists this clonotype with many counts. The chain recombines TRBV5-8 with TRBJ1-5; D possibly corresponds to TRBD1 (5 bases). Per germline, CDR1 SGHTS and CDR2 YDEGEE. V lost 0 bases and J lost 3, with 7 bases in between. The CDR3 contains 14 residues. CDR3 loop: CASSLGGANQPQHF. The CDR3 DNA is TGTGCCAGCAGCTTGGGAGGGGCCAATCAGCCCCAGCATTTT.

The chain uses TRBV6-2 or TRBV6-3 and TRBJ2-7; D uncertain. The CDR3 sequence is 15 residues long. Trimming took 2 bases from V and 0 from J, leaving 11 bases between them. CDR1 is MNHEY and CDR2 is SVGEGT in the germline V gene. CDR3 loop: CASSYTPGNSYEQYF. DNA of the CDR3: TGTGCCAGCAGTTACACCCCAGGAAACTCCTACGAGCAGTACTTC.

The CDR3 DNA follows: TGTGCCAGCAGCTTCACAGGGGGCATGTCCGAGCAGTACTTC. It yields the protein CASSFTGGMSEQYF. The chain couples TRBV7-9 to TRBJ2-7; TRBD1 aligns across 9 bases. The CDR3 is made up of 14 amino acids. V shed 3 bases and J 6 bases; nucleotides not matched to a gene: 6. The germline V gene encodes CDR1 SEHNR and CDR2 FQNEAQ (reference sequence).

This clonotype turned up a few times. The rearrangement links TRBV16 to TRBJ1-1, with no clear D. The CDR3 length is 12 residues. Trimming removed 7 bases at V and 4 bases at J, with 10 bases between. CDR1 and CDR2 (germline): KGHSY, FQNENV. CDR3 coding DNA: TGTGCCAGCATCGATGGCCGCACTGAAGCTTTCTTT. This sequence encodes CASIDGRTEAFF.

This clonotype showed up many times. This sequence joins TRBV28 and TRBJ2-1; TRBD2 is a possible D gene (6 bases). The CDR3 is 14 residues long. Trimming stripped 3 bases from V and 7 bases from J, with 13 bases between. Germline V gene lookup returns CDR1 MDHEN and CDR2 SYDVKM. This chain's CDR3 is CASSLGGLWNEQFF. Here the CDR3 DNA reads TGTGCCAGCAGTTTGGGGGGACTCTGGAATGAGCAGTTCTTC.

This clonotype was seen more than once but under ten times. The chain has TRBV6-2 or TRBV6-3 and TRBJ1-4; D unclear. The CDR3 contains 12 residues. Germline V gives CDR1 MNHEY, CDR2 SVGEGT. V gave up 6 bases and J gave up 7 bases, with 9 bases separating them. CDR3 nucleotide sequence: TGTGCCAGCAGGATCCCCGGTGAAAAACTGTTTTTT. It yields the protein CASRIPGEKLFF.